The next 2 T cell receptor beta chains were all read from a single sample in a study of T cells after yellow fever vaccination (dated by TCRdb to between 2018 and 2021). Library preparation was by 5' RACE. Sequencing relied on an Illumina HiSeq 2500. TCRdb's own reprocessing of the public reads used fastp at Q25 and MiXCR and kept productive beta chains. One record per CDR3 amino acid sequence lists the most common genes and DNA. In all, the sample holds about 160,000 distinct CDR3 sequences, and under 7.5% of those were seen once. The ten largest account for 2.5% to 3% of the sample. Reading the label with the study, this specimen's treatment or condition is: live attenuated yellow fever vaccine strain. The specimen comprised CD4+ T cells sorted from PBMCs, sampled less than 6 days after the first yellow fever vaccination. The receptors shown here come from a man in his late teens or twenties who received the YFV17D yellow fever vaccine.

The table lists this clonotype with many counts. The rearrangement joins TRBV4-1 to TRBJ2-5; 14 bases match TRBD2. CDR3 size: 16 residues. After removal of 1 base from V and 3 bases from J, the junction contained 1 base not matched to a gene. CDR1 is MGHRA, CDR2 YSYEKL, per germline. CDR3 nucleotide sequence: TGCGCCAGCAGCCAAGGACTAGCGGGGGGGAAAGAGACCCAGTACTTC. Translating it yields CASSQGLAGGKETQYF.

This clonotype was seen at least ten times. This sequence joins TRBV5-1 and TRBJ2-3; 7 bases line up with TRBD2. CDR1 SGHRS and CDR2 YFSETQ come from the germline V gene. With V trimmed by 0 bases and J by 6 bases, 1 base remained unmatched. This CDR3 is built from 13 residues. In DNA, the CDR3 is TGCGCCAGCAGCTTGGCCGGGGGGGATACGCAGTATTTT. It encodes CASSLAGGDTQYF.